A selection of T cell receptor beta chains follows, all from one sample in a study of PD-1 blockade in classical Hodgkin lymphoma. Profiling relied on immunoSEQ multiplex PCR, and the TCRdb table lists in-frame clones only, not all of them. The repertoire holds about 20,000 clones, with about 73% as singletons. Sequenced material: peripheral blood mononuclear cells (PBMCs), taken before the second cycle of nivolumab. The source of these receptors is a human donor with classical Hodgkin lymphoma. CDR3s include the opening cysteine and the closing phenylalanine or tryptophan. D genes are given only for firm matches. The size entry is marked missing in some rows and otherwise reads once, few, many or a size class.

clone_size	v_call	j_call	d_call	cdr3_nt	cdr3_aa
NA	TRBV5-1	TRBJ2-2	NA	TGCGCCAGCAGCTCAATGAGCAGGAACACCGGGGAGCTGTTTTTT	CASSSMSRNTGELFF
NA	TRBV6-5	TRBJ1-1	NA	TGTGCCAGCAGTTCCCCGGGGGGCCGAGTAAGCACTGAAGCTTTCTTT	CASSSPGGRVSTEAFF
NA	TRBV5-1	TRBJ2-3	TRBD2	TGCGCCAGCAGCGAGTCCCCTAGCGGGGGAACTTTTAGCACAGATACGCAGTATTTT	CASSESPSGGTFSTDTQYF
medium-sized	TRBV6-5	TRBJ2-7	NA	TGTGCCAGCAGCCCATCGTTGGGAAGCTCCTACGAGCAGTACTTC	CASSPSLGSSYEQYF
NA	TRBV6-5	TRBJ2-2	NA	TGTGCCAGCAGTTCCCCTTGGGGGGCCGGCGGGGAGCTGTTTTTT	CASSSPWGAGGELFF
once	TRBV19	TRBJ2-1	NA	TGTGCCACTCTACAGTCCCGGGGGGCGGGAGTTCTATCGGGTGAGCAGTTCTTC	CATLQSRGAGVLSGEQFF
few	TRBV9	TRBJ1-3	NA	TGTGCCAGCAGCGTAGAAGCTGGAAACACCATATATTTT	CASSVEAGNTIYF
few	TRBV19	TRBJ2-7	NA	TGTGCCAGTAGTATGCTACTGGGAACCTCCTACGAGCAGTACTTC	CASSMLLGTSYEQYF
NA	TRBV23-1	TRBJ2-3	NA	TGCGCCAGCAGGGGGGCTAGCACAGATACGCAGTATTTT	CASRGASTDTQYF
NA	TRBV19	TRBJ2-5	TRBD1	TGTGCCAGCCGAATAGGGGACAGTTCCACTAGGGCCCAGTACTTC	CASRIGDSSTRAQYF
once	TRBV7-9	TRBJ2-1	NA	TGTGCCAGCAGCACGGACCCCATGAAGCAGTTCTTC	CASSTDPMKQFF
NA	TRBV5-1	TRBJ1-1	NA	TGCGCCAGCAGCTTGGACAGGGCGGAAAGGGGCCTCGAAGCTTTCTTT	CASSLDRAERGLEAFF
NA	TRBV6-6	TRBJ2-1	TRBD2	TGTGCCAGCAGTTACGGACTAGCGATTGAGCAGTTCTTC	CASSYGLAIEQFF
few	TRBV2	TRBJ2-1	NA	TGTGCCAGCAGACTCTTGAATGAGCAGTTCTTC	CASRLLNEQFF
NA	TRBV28	TRBJ2-3	NA	TGTGCCAGCATTCAAGGACACCCCACAGATACGCAGTATTTT	CASIQGHPTDTQYF
NA	TRBV7-9	TRBJ2-1	NA	TGTGCCAGCAGCTTAGGGGGTCCCCCCTACAATGAGCAGTTCTTC	CASSLGGPPYNEQFF
NA	TRBV10-1	TRBJ2-7	NA	TGCGCCAGCAGTGAGTACCCCGGCCCCGCCTACGAGCAGTACTTC	CASSEYPGPAYEQYF
NA	TRBV6-6	TRBJ2-3	TRBD1	TGTGCCAGCAGTGGGACAGTAAGCACAGATACGCAGTATTTT	CASSGTVSTDTQYF
NA	TRBV15	TRBJ2-3	TRBD2	TGTGCCACCAGTAAACTAGCGGGAGGGGCAGATACGCAGTATTTT	CATSKLAGGADTQYF
once	TRBV2	TRBJ2-2	TRBD2	TGTGCCAGCAGTGAAGGGGCGGGAGGGGCCGGGGAGCTGTTTTTT	CASSEGAGGAGELFF
NA	TRBV5-4	TRBJ1-2	NA	TGTGCCAGCAGCTCAACCCCCAGTTCCTATGGCTACACCTTC	CASSSTPSSYGYTF
NA	TRBV5-5	TRBJ2-1	TRBD2	TGTGCCAGCAGCTGGACTAGCGGGAGCTTTGAGCAGTTCTTC	CASSWTSGSFEQFF
NA	TRBV10-3	TRBJ1-1	NA	TGTGCCATCGGGACAAAGAACACTGAAGCTTTCTTT	CAIGTKNTEAFF
once	TRBV18	TRBJ2-7	NA	TGTGCCAGCTCCCTGACGGACAGCTCATTTTACGAGCAGTACTTC	CASSLTDSSFYEQYF
NA	TRBV25-1	TRBJ2-2	NA	TGTGCCAGCAGTGAGTGGTGGGGGCCGAACACCGGGGAGCTGTTTTTT	CASSEWWGPNTGELFF
NA	TRBV29-1	TRBJ2-7	TRBD2	TGCAGCGTTGCGCTAGCGGGAGGCTCGATCTACGAGCAGTACTTC	CSVALAGGSIYEQYF
NA	TRBV18	TRBJ1-5	NA	TGTGCCAGCTCACCACCGGGCGGGGGTAATCAGCCCCAGCATTTT	CASSPPGGGNQPQHF
NA	TRBV9	TRBJ2-1	TRBD2	TGTGCCAGCAGCGCATCGACAGGGAGAACCACTAGCGGGAGGAGGAATGAGCAGTTCTTC	CASSASTGRTTSGRRNEQFF
NA	TRBV28	TRBJ1-1	NA	TGTGCCAGCAGTGCGGCCTTTCTTGGGGGCACTGAAGCTTTCTTT	CASSAAFLGGTEAFF
NA	TRBV27	TRBJ2-7	TRBD2	TGTGCCAGCAGCACGGGGACTAGCGGGAGGATATACGAGCAGTACTTC	CASSTGTSGRIYEQYF
NA	TRBV6-1	TRBJ2-5	NA	TGTGCCAGCCACCGGAGAGTCAGCCAAGAGACCCAGTACTTC	CASHRRVSQETQYF
few	TRBV28	TRBJ2-7	NA	TGTGCCAGCGGGAATGGGTACGAGCAGTACTTC	CASGNGYEQYF
NA	TRBV29-1	TRBJ2-1	NA	TGCAGCGCTGGAGCGGGCAACAATGAGCAGTTCTTC	CSAGAGNNEQFF
NA	TRBV19	TRBJ2-1	TRBD1	TGTGCCAGTAGTATATGGGACAGGGGGCGATATGAGCAGTTCTTC	CASSIWDRGRYEQFF
NA	TRBV7-8	TRBJ2-3	NA	TGTGCCAGCAGCTTCCCCCCCACCACCGGGACTGGAAGCACAGATACGCAGTATTTT	CASSFPPTTGTGSTDTQYF
NA	TRBV7-8	TRBJ2-3	TRBD2	TGTGCCAGCAGCTTAGGGACTAGCGGGAGCCGCACAGATACGCAGTATTTT	CASSLGTSGSRTDTQYF
few	TRBV7-9	TRBJ2-3	NA	TGTGCCAGCATCGACCTCCCGGATACGCAGTATTTT	CASIDLPDTQYF
few	TRBV29-1	TRBJ1-3	NA	TGCAGCGTTGAACAATTCTCTGGAAACACCATATATTTT	CSVEQFSGNTIYF
NA	TRBV18	TRBJ1-2	NA	TGTGCCAGCTCACTAGGAGGAGGGTATGGCTACACCTTC	CASSLGGGYGYTF
NA	TRBV7-9	TRBJ2-5	NA	TGTGCCAGCAGCTACGTTTACGGGGAGACCCAGTACTTC	CASSYVYGETQYF
medium-sized	TRBV15	TRBJ1-4	NA	TGTGCCACCAGCACCATAGTGTGGCCCTCTAATGAAAAACTGTTTTTT	CATSTIVWPSNEKLFF
NA	TRBV18	TRBJ1-1	TRBD1	TGTGCCAGCTCACCCCTACTGACAGGGAGGGACACTGAAGCTTTCTTT	CASSPLLTGRDTEAFF
NA	TRBV29-1	TRBJ2-1	TRBD2	TGCAGCTCCGTGGGACTAGCGGGAGCTAGCTCCTACAATGAGCAGTTCTTC	CSSVGLAGASSYNEQFF
NA	TRBV30	TRBJ1-5	TRBD1	TGTGCCTGGAGTCCCCAGGGGGGGAAAAATCAGCCCCAGCATTTT	CAWSPQGGKNQPQHF
NA	TRBV6-1	TRBJ1-2	NA	TGTGCCAGCAGTGAAACGGCAGGGTCCTATGGCTACACCTTC	CASSETAGSYGYTF
NA	TRBV5-6	TRBJ1-5	TRBD1	TGTGCCAGCAGCAGAGGGACAGGACTAAATCAGCCCCAGCATTTT	CASSRGTGLNQPQHF
NA	TRBV10-2	TRBJ2-7	NA	TGCGCCAGCAGTGAGGTGTATGGGAGCTACGAGCAGTACTTC	CASSEVYGSYEQYF
NA	TRBV6-1	TRBJ1-1	NA	TGTGCCAGCAGCCAGGGAAGATGGACTGAAGCTTTCTTT	CASSQGRWTEAFF
NA	TRBV19	TRBJ1-2	NA	TGTGCCAGTAGTGACAGGTTAGCTAACTATGGCTACACCTTC	CASSDRLANYGYTF
NA	TRBV28	TRBJ2-7	NA	TGTGCCAGCACCCTCCAGGGTTACGAGCAGTACTTC	CASTLQGYEQYF
NA	TRBV4-1	TRBJ2-3	TRBD2	TGCGCCAGCAGCCAAATCCCGAAGCGGGAGACGACAGATACGCAGTATTTT	CASSQIPKRETTDTQYF
few	TRBV7-6	TRBJ2-1	TRBD1	TGTGCCAGCAGCACGCTCACGGCCGGGACAGGGGTGCACGAGCAGTTCTTC	CASSTLTAGTGVHEQFF
NA	TRBV15	TRBJ2-3	TRBD1	TGTGCCACCAGCATGAGGACAGGGGGGTCGGATACGCAGTATTTT	CATSMRTGGSDTQYF
NA	TRBV15	TRBJ2-4	TRBD2	TGTGCCACCAGCATTATAGCGGGAGGGCCGGTCATTCAGTACTTC	CATSIIAGGPVIQYF